This TCR beta chain was found in a study of CD8 T cells in Susac syndrome (dated by TCRdb to between 2018 and 2020). Regarding the research as a whole: The study used repertoire sequencing to test whether antigen drove CD8+ T cell activation and differentiation in Susac syndrome. Clonality of the CD8+ T cell repertoire was compared between over ten healthy donors, about 14 Susac syndrome patients and under 19 multiple sclerosis patients. Overall study outcomes, separate from this receptor: The TCR sequencing and HLA analysis was acknowledged to have included a relatively small number of individuals.

High-throughput TCR beta sequencing profiled peripheral blood CD8+ and CD4+ T cells from healthy donors, Susac syndrome patients and multiple sclerosis patients. Multiple sclerosis controls were treatment-naive patients with stable or active relapsing-remitting disease fulfilling revised McDonald criteria. Bulk CD8+ and CD4+ T cells were purified magnetically by negative isolation, whereas CD8+ TEMRA cells were enriched by FACS. Blood was collected in EDTA tubes and processed within 24 hours, with PBMCs isolated through density gradient centrifugation. PBMCs destined for TCR sequencing were cryopreserved in liquid nitrogen and later thawed in a 37 °C water bath. A purity of at least 90% was achieved for sorted or isolated CD4+, CD8+ and CD8+ TEMRA cells. Taken from cysteine to phenylalanine, the CDR3 has 15 residues. The retained sequence is limited to the CDR3, 45 bases, with the frame set at the first base. The V and J ends are trimmed by 3 bases and 0 bases, leaving 12 bases between them. CDR1 and CDR2, looked up from the germline V gene, are MNHEY and SVGAGI.

RNA was extracted using the RNeasy kit, and about 0.5 to 1 microgram was reverse transcribed with random hexamers. TCR beta CDR3 regions were amplified with the immunoSEQ multiplex PCR assay covering 54 Vbeta and 13 Jbeta segments. PCR amplification bias was corrected using a synthetic template baseline for primer optimization and computational correction. The paper's data handling went like this. Reads were annotated to V, D and J genes per IMGT and analyzed with immunoSEQ Analyzer, keeping only productive sequences. Clonality was calculated as one minus the Shannon entropy normalized by log2 of the number of productive unique sequences. Public and private clones were assessed among the 100 most prevalent clones of each patient and control. Clones were defined as Susac-specific if absent from the healthy and MS cohorts, from 1052 published viral clones and from other ImmuneACCESS disease sequences. The public reads were run again by TCRdb, first through fastp at Q25 and then through MiXCR, and only productive beta chains were kept. Every entry covers one CDR3 protein and lists the most common genes and DNA from its rows. TCRdb's processing, not the study's, gives the V and J calls here. Recorded for this sample are around 70,000 distinct CDR3 sequences; approximately 93% of them occurred a single time. The ten top clones hold about 0.6% of the sample.

Notes on this clonotype: Its cognate antigen has yet to be identified. The record has no base qualities; no much larger clone is one base away.

Input material: CD8+ T cells from PBMCs. The chain employs TRBV6-5 and TRBJ2-7; the D gene remains uncertain. The clonotype originates from a human donor with multiple sclerosis. The sequenced DNA: TGTGCCAGCAGTTATACCGGCGTAAGCTCCTACGAGCAGTACTTC. Its product reads: CASSYTGVSSYEQYF.